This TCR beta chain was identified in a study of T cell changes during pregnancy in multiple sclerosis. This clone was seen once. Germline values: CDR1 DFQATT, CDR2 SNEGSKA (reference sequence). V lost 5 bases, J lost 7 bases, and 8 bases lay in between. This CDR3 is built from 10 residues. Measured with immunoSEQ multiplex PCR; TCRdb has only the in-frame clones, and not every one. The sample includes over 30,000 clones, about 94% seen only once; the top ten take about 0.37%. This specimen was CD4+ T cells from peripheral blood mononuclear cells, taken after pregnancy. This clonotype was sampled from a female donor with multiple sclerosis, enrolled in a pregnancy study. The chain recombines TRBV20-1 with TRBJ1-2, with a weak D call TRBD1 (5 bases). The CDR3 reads CSAVRGGYTF. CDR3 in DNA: TGCAGTGCTGTTAGGGGTGGCTACACCTTC.